The 25 T cell receptor beta chains in this list originate from one sample, sequenced in a study of PD-1 blockade in classical Hodgkin lymphoma (dated by TCRdb to 2020 to 2021). Library generation was performed with the immunoSEQ multiplex PCR assay. TCRdb holds this immuneACCESS table with in-frame rearrangements only. Some clones are missing; in checked studies, unresolved V genes explain under half, and the rest has no known cause. The sample table holds 22,000 or so clones, of which around 80% were seen once. About 40% of the sample comes from the top ten. This specimen's time point label, interpreted: cycle 2 day 1 (C2D1) of nivolumab. Every trial patient had relapsed following autologous stem cell transplantation, and prior brentuximab vedotin exposure was what differed among cohorts A, B and C. The sequences come from peripheral blood mononuclear cells (PBMCs), collected before the second cycle of nivolumab. The receptors were sampled from a human donor with classical Hodgkin lymphoma.

V and J are TRBV5-1 and TRBJ2-7; maybe TRBD2 (6 bases). Germline V gene data show CDR1 as SGHRS and CDR2 as YFSETQ. V dropped 0 bases and J dropped 5 bases, with 12 bases sitting between them. This CDR3 comprises 14 residues. The CDR3 DNA sequence: TGCGCCAGCAGCTTGGGCACCACGGGGGACGAGCAGTACTTC. It specifies CASSLGTTGDEQYF.

The chain joins TRBV30 to TRBJ2-7, with TRBD2 matching 8 bases. Germline trimming cut 5 bases from V and 1 base from J; bases unmatched to any gene: 4. The CDR3 is 13 residues long. The germline V gene has CDR1 GTSNPN and CDR2 SVGIG (reference sequence). The CDR3 region has the DNA TGTGCCTGGGGTAGCGGGGAGTCCTACGAGCAGTACTTC. Translation: CAWGSGESYEQYF. Looking up the rest from reference TRBV30 and TRBJ2-7 gives the full variable domain: SQTIHQWPATLVQPVGSPLSLECTVEGTSNPNLYWYRQAAGRGLQLLFYSVGIGQISSEVPQNLSASRPQDRQFILSSKKLLLSDSGFYLCAWGSGESYEQYFGPGTRLTVT.

The chain has TRBV2 and TRBJ1-6; D not certain. The ends were cut back, 1 base at V and 9 bases at J, with 4 bases in the middle. Looked up from germline, CDR1 is SNHLY and CDR2 is FYNNEI. The CDR3 has 12 amino acids. CDR3 sequence: CASSEDLSPLHF. For the CDR3, the DNA is TGTGCCAGCAGTGAAGACCTTTCACCCCTCCACTTT. The variable domain in full, with the rest retrieved from reference TRBV2 and TRBJ1-6, is EPEVTQTPSHQVTQMGQEVILRCVPISNHLYFYWYRQILGQKVEFLVSFYNNEISEKSEIFDDQFSVERPDGSNFTLKIRSTKLEDSAMYFCASSEDLSPLHFGNGTRLTVT.

This chain joins TRBV6-5 and TRBJ2-7; 7 bases match TRBD1. Per the germline V gene, CDR1 is MNHEY and CDR2 is SVGAGI. The CDR3 extends over 16 amino acids. V shed 6 bases, J shed 0 bases, and the junction held 11 bases outside the gene matches. Here the CDR3 DNA reads TGTGCCAGCAGATACGGAACGGGACAGAGCTCCTACGAGCAGTACTTC. Protein sequence: CASRYGTGQSSYEQYF.

This clone is a singleton in its sample. The rearrangement links TRBV5-4 to TRBJ2-7; D might be TRBD1 (6 bases). The germline gives CDR1 SGHNT, CDR2 YYREEE (reference sequence). The CDR3 is 15 amino acids. V lost 4 bases to trimming and J lost 4 bases, with 18 bases between them. CDR3 sequence (DNA): TGTGCCAGCAGCACTCCCACGGGACACAATTACGAGCAGTACTTC. It is translated as CASSTPTGHNYEQYF.

A few counts support this clone. The chain carries TRBV5-8 and TRBJ1-2; no clear D. The germline V gene encodes CDR1 SGHTS and CDR2 YDEGEE. The V end was cut by 4 bases, the J end by 4 bases, with 8 bases between. The CDR3 sequence is 12 residues long. CDR3 sequence reads: CASSASSYGYTF. Written as DNA, the CDR3 is TGTGCCAGCAGCGCCTCCTCCTATGGCTACACCTTC.

The chain combines TRBV27 with TRBJ1-1; no clear D gene. The V gene's germline CDR1 is MNHEY and CDR2 SMNVEV (reference sequence). Trimming cost V 7 bases and J 7 bases, with 10 bases left between them. CDR3 length equals 11 residues. CDR3 loop: CASTKGNEAFF. CDR3 DNA sequence: TGTGCCAGCACCAAGGGAAATGAAGCTTTCTTT.

CDR3 protein: CSGGQGAPMHTQYF. CDR3 coding DNA: TGCAGCGGTGGACAGGGGGCTCCCATGCATACGCAGTATTTT. The chain uses TRBV29-1 and TRBJ2-3; 11 nucleotides line up with TRBD1. Trimming removed 7 bases from V and 7 bases from J; junction bases left unmatched: 10. The germline CDR1 and CDR2 sequences are SQVTM and ANQGSEA. The CDR3 is 14 residues long.

This chain uses TRBV27 with TRBJ1-4; tentative D call: TRBD1 (6 bases). This CDR3 is 13 amino acids long. The germline V and J ends were trimmed by 7 bases and 4 bases, with 10 bases remaining between them. Germline values: CDR1 MNHEY, CDR2 SMNVEV (reference sequence). The CDR3 sequence: CASTTGHNEKLFF. CDR3 coding DNA: TGTGCCAGCACCACAGGGCATAATGAAAAACTGTTTTTT.

There are a few counts of this clone. CDR3 in DNA: TGTGCCAGCAGCGTGGGGACTAGTCTAGGGACCCAGTACTTC. Residues: CASSVGTSLGTQYF. The V gene is TRBV9, the J gene TRBJ2-5, with 8 bases fitting TRBD2. V gave up 2 bases and J gave up 7 bases; unmatched junction bases: 7. CDR1 and CDR2 from the germline V gene are SGDLS and YYNGEE. CDR3 length: 14 residues.

The sample holds a few counts of this clone. J is TRBJ2-3 and V is TRBV6-6; TRBD1 might be the D (6 bases). Between the trimmed V and J ends, which lost 6 bases and 0 bases, there was a span of 16 bases. CDR3 length: 16 residues. The germline gives CDR1 MNHNY, CDR2 SVGAGI (reference sequence). The CDR3 is CASRPQNRASTDTQYF. DNA for the CDR3: TGTGCCAGCAGACCCCAAAACAGGGCGAGCACAGATACGCAGTATTTT.

This CDR3 reads CASSLGSYEQYF. The DNA of the CDR3 is TGTGCCAGCAGCTTAGGCAGTTACGAGCAGTACTTC. V and J are TRBV7-2 and TRBJ2-7; no clear D gene. Germline V gene data show CDR1 as SGHTA and CDR2 as FQGNSA. The germline V and J ends were trimmed by 1 base and 4 bases, with 5 bases remaining between them. This CDR3 has 12 amino acids.

The CDR3 sequence: CATLAEDTGELFF. CDR3 bases: TGTGCCACCCTGGCAGAGGACACCGGGGAGCTGTTTTTT. The chain combines TRBV18 with TRBJ2-2; no reliable D call. The V and J ends lost 10 bases and 3 bases respectively, with 12 bases between them. In germline, CDR1 is KGHSH, CDR2 LQKENI. The CDR3 contains 13 residues.

The gene calls are TRBV29-1 and TRBJ1-5; TRBD1 aligns across 8 bases. CDR3 length equals 15 residues. The J segment lost 6 bases and the V segment lost 3 bases, leaving 10 bases of the junction unmatched. Germline V CDR1 and CDR2: SQVTM, ANQGSEA. The CDR3 spells CSVETGQEGGQPQHF. In DNA, the CDR3 is TGCAGCGTTGAGACGGGACAGGAGGGGGGTCAGCCCCAGCATTTT.

The chain has TRBV6-6 and TRBJ2-3; 9 positions match TRBD2. The germline V gene has CDR1 MNHNY and CDR2 SVGAGI (reference sequence). The J segment lost 2 bases and the V segment lost 8 bases, leaving 5 bases of the junction unmatched. CDR3 length equals 14 residues. DNA for the CDR3: TGTGCCAGCGCCTTAGCGGGGGACACAGATACGCAGTATTTT. Translated: CASALAGDTDTQYF.

This clone appeared once. The CDR3 sequence: CASSSGETQYF. In DNA form, the CDR3 reads TGTGCCAGCAGCTCTGGGGAGACCCAGTACTTC. The rearrangement uses TRBV7-6 and TRBJ2-5; D is unresolved. The germline gives CDR1 SGHVS, CDR2 FNYEAQ. The CDR3 has 11 amino acids. The ends were cut back, 4 bases at V and 5 bases at J, with 5 bases in the middle.

CDR3 loop: CAWSVGGAAHNEQFF. Here the CDR3 DNA reads TGTGCCTGGAGTGTGGGGGGGGCGGCCCACAATGAGCAGTTCTTC. The chain has TRBV30 and TRBJ2-1; tentative D call: TRBD2 (7 bases). Germline lookup yields CDR1 GTSNPN and CDR2 SVGIG (reference sequence). The V end was cut by 0 bases, the J end by 5 bases, with 14 bases between. The CDR3 totals 15 residues.

For the CDR3, the DNA is TGCGCCAGTTCCCAGTCCGGGGCCTACTTGGTCTACAATGAGCAGTTCTTC. This gives the protein CASSQSGAYLVYNEQFF. J is TRBJ2-1 and V is TRBV5-1, with D tentatively TRBD1 or TRBD2 (5 bases each). In germline, CDR1 is SGHRS, CDR2 YFSETQ. Trimming pared 8 bases from V and 3 bases from J, leaving 24 bases between. There are 17 residues in the CDR3.

V and J are TRBV6-6 and TRBJ1-4; D is unresolved. The CDR3 contains 15 residues. CDR1 and CDR2 from the germline V gene are MNHNY and SVGAGI (reference sequence). V shed 6 bases and J shed 0 bases, with 11 bases lying between them. The CDR3 region is CASRGWAATNEKLFF. For the CDR3, the DNA is TGTGCCAGCAGGGGTTGGGCGGCAACTAATGAAAAACTGTTTTTT.

The rearrangement joins TRBV4-1 to TRBJ2-7, with a possible D match to TRBD1 (6 bases). The ends were cut back, 4 bases at V and 2 bases at J, with 15 bases in the middle. The CDR3 consists of 15 residues. The V gene's germline CDR1 is MGHRA and CDR2 YSYEKL. The CDR3 nucleotides are TGCGCCAGCAGCCGGCTCCGACAGGAAACCTACGAGCAGTACTTC. Translation gives CASSRLRQETYEQYF.

Here the CDR3 DNA reads TGTGCCAGCAGCTTAGGGGTCAGGTTATCAGAGACCCAGTACTTC. Encoded protein: CASSLGVRLSETQYF. This chain links TRBV7-9 with TRBJ2-5; no clear D. Germline V gives CDR1 SEHNR, CDR2 FQNEAQ (reference sequence). This CDR3 contains 15 residues. Trimming shortened V by 1 base and J by 4 bases, and 13 bases separated the two germline ends.

The chain couples TRBV4-1 to TRBJ2-3, with D perhaps TRBD2 (6 bases). This CDR3 has 16 amino acids. CDR1 is MGHRA and CDR2 is YSYEKL in the germline V gene. V lost 6 bases to trimming and J lost 3 bases, with 19 bases between them. The CDR3 DNA reads as TGCGCCAGCAGTACGCTCGCGGGGACTGGGACAGATACGCAGTATTTT. This codes for CASSTLAGTGTDTQYF.

This clone was seen once. V gene TRBV12-5 combines with J gene TRBJ2-1; D is tentatively TRBD1 or TRBD2 (5 bases each). Germline assignment: CDR1 LGHNT and CDR2 FRNRAP. V shed 0 bases and J shed 2 bases, with 14 bases lying between them. This CDR3 contains 17 residues. The DNA for the CDR3 is TGTGCTAGTGGTTTGGTAAAGGTCCGGGGCCCCTACAATGAGCAGTTCTTC. Encoded protein: CASGLVKVRGPYNEQFF. The full variable domain, its missing parts supplied by reference TRBV12-5 and TRBJ2-1, is DARVTQTPRHKVTEMGQEVTMRCQPILGHNTVFWYRQTMMQGLELLAYFRNRAPLDDSGMPKDRFSAEMPDATLATLKIQPSEPRDSAVYFCASGLVKVRGPYNEQFFGPGTRLTVL.

The V gene is TRBV19, the J gene TRBJ1-1; tentatively, D is TRBD1 (5 bases). This CDR3 comprises 12 residues. Germline CDR1 LNHDA, CDR2 SQIVND (reference sequence). V dropped 4 bases and J dropped 5 bases, with 8 bases sitting between them. CDR3 loop: CASSNQGTEAFF. Written as DNA, the CDR3 is TGTGCCAGTAGTAACCAGGGAACTGAAGCTTTCTTT.

The rearrangement uses TRBV10-3 and TRBJ2-1; TRBD2 agrees at 9 bases. CDR3 size: 13 residues. CDR1 ENHRY and CDR2 SYGVKD come from the germline V gene. J was trimmed by 7 bases and V by 9 bases; bases with no gene match: 7. CDR3 in DNA: TGTGCCATTTCGACTAGCGGAGAGAATGAGCAGTTCTTC. It encodes CAISTSGENEQFF.